In this sample, the clone carrying this TCR beta chain turned up a few times. Its antigen remains unidentified. The data are from a study of cytomegalovirus exposure and HLA in healthy donors. The study's findings and limits: Analyses of presence/absence relied on an assumption of roughly uniform sequencing depth across donors.

Trimming left V 6 bases short and J 9 bases short, with 26 bases between. Germline V gene data show CDR1 as MRHNA and CDR2 as SNTAGT. The CDR3 is 16 residues long. Primers: 60 Vbeta forward and 13 Jbeta reverse. Measured with immunoSEQ multiplex PCR; TCRdb has only the in-frame clones, and not every one. In the table there are approximately 130,000 clones, around three fifths of which are singletons. This clonotype was sampled from a woman in her forties in good health and CMV-seronegative. V and J are TRBV6-4 and TRBJ2-5; tentative D call: TRBD1 (6 bases). The specimen was PBMCs. CDR3 DNA sequence: TGTGCCAGCAGGGAGAGAGCAGGGGCAAGCTTTAGGGCCCAGTACTTC. The encoded protein is CASRERAGASFRAQYF.